The 26 T cell receptor beta chains given below trace back to one sample, sequenced in a study of T-cell reconstitution after alpha-beta-depleted transplantation in children. TCRbeta library construction was performed incorporating unique molecular identifiers. MiXCR was run by TCRdb on the PCR reads, yielding one entry per CDR3 protein. The sample has about 360,000 distinct CDR3 sequences; 13% are singletons. Sequenced material: PBMCs, taken from the stem cell graft. These receptors were taken from a human donor who donated a stem cell graft to a child with Fanconi anemia.

This clonotype was seen repeatedly, ten times or more. The rearrangement links TRBV12-3 or TRBV12-4 to TRBJ2-5; tentative D call: TRBD1 (6 bases). The length of the CDR3 is 15 residues. Trimming cost V 6 bases and J 1 base, with 15 bases left between them. The CDR3 here is CASSIGQFSQETQYF. As DNA, the CDR3 is TGTGCCAGCAGCATCGGACAGTTCAGCCAAGAGACCCAGTACTTC.

The table lists this clonotype with a few counts. The rearrangement uses TRBV18 and TRBJ2-3; 10 bases map to TRBD1. After removal of 3 bases from V and 5 bases from J, the junction contained 5 bases not matched to a gene. The CDR3 runs to 15 residues. CDR1 is KGHSH, CDR2 LQKENI, per germline. CDR3 coding DNA: TGTGCCAGCTCACCCCGGGGGACAGGGGTAGATACGCAGTATTTT. Translating gives CASSPRGTGVDTQYF.

This clonotype has ten or more counts. CDR3 loop: CASSVEAGYTDTQYF. DNA for the CDR3: TGTGCCAGCAGCGTAGAAGCGGGATACACAGATACGCAGTATTTT. The V gene is TRBV9, the J gene TRBJ2-3, with 7 bases fitting TRBD2. The V gene's germline CDR1 is SGDLS and CDR2 YYNGEE. Trimming at V came to 0 bases and at J to 2 bases, leaving 3 bases not matched to a gene. The CDR3 contains 15 residues.

This chain links TRBV28 with TRBJ2-5, with D possibly being TRBD1 (7 bases). The CDR3 extends over 14 amino acids. Trimming removed 7 bases from V and 7 bases from J, with 19 bases in between. Germline assignment: CDR1 MDHEN and CDR2 SYDVKM. CDR3 in amino acids: CASTPGGSGGTQYF. CDR3 in DNA: TGTGCCAGCACCCCAGGGGGGTCTGGGGGGACCCAGTACTTC. Full variable domain (rest looked up from reference TRBV28 and TRBJ2-5): DVKVTQSSRYLVKRTGEKVFLECVQDMDHENMFWYRQDPGLGLRLIYFSYDVKMKEKGDIPEGYSVSREKKERFSLILESASTNQTSMYLCASTPGGSGGTQYFGPGTRLLVL.

This clonotype was detected a few times. The chain couples TRBV29-1 to TRBJ2-1, with a tentative D call TRBD2 (6 bases). V lost 1 base, J lost 7 bases, and 11 bases lay in between. The CDR3 has 13 residues. Per the germline V gene, CDR1 is SQVTM and CDR2 is ANQGSEA. The CDR3 spells CSVEVVRENEQFF. The CDR3, as DNA: TGCAGCGTTGAAGTAGTTCGGGAGAATGAGCAGTTCTTC.

A few counts support this clonotype. The chain has TRBV27 and TRBJ1-1; no reliable D call. The CDR3 is made up of 14 amino acids. Trimming removed 2 bases from V and 6 bases from J, with 13 bases in between. The germline V gene has CDR1 MNHEY and CDR2 SMNVEV (reference sequence). DNA for the CDR3: TGTGCCAGCAGTTTAATTATAGGTTCGTCTGAAGCTTTCTTT. Protein product: CASSLIIGSSEAFF.

V is TRBV5-1 and J is TRBJ1-6; 7 nucleotides match TRBD1. V gave up 0 bases and J gave up 6 bases; unmatched junction bases: 3. The CDR3 sequence is 15 residues long. Looked up from germline, CDR1 is SGHRS and CDR2 is YFSETQ. For the CDR3, the DNA is TGCGCCAGCAGCTTGGATGGGACAGTTAATTCACCCCTCCACTTT. As protein: CASSLDGTVNSPLHF.

In its sample, this clonotype was seen a few times. The chain has TRBV6-5 and TRBJ2-2; a weak D match, TRBD1 (6 bases). Trimming took 1 base from V and 5 from J, leaving 8 bases between them. The CDR3 is 14 amino acids. The germline CDR1 and CDR2 sequences are MNHEY and SVGAGI. The CDR3 coding sequence is TGTGCCAGCAGTTACTATACAGGGACCGGGGAGCTGTTTTTT. Its protein product is CASSYYTGTGELFF.

This clonotype was seen more than once but under ten times. The chain combines TRBV28 with TRBJ2-3; D not certain. CDR1 and CDR2 (germline): MDHEN, SYDVKM. The CDR3 length is 13 residues. Trimming took off 9 bases at V and 2 bases at J, with 12 bases between the two ends. In DNA, the CDR3 is TGTGCCAGTGGCGGAATTTACACAGATACGCAGTATTTT. This translates into CASGGIYTDTQYF.

The sample holds a few counts of this clonotype. V and J are TRBV20-1 and TRBJ2-5, with a weak D call TRBD2 (5 bases). CDR3 length: 12 amino acids. CDR1 and CDR2 from the germline V gene are DFQATT and SNEGSKA (reference sequence). Between the trimmed V and J ends, which lost 3 bases and 9 bases, there was a span of 14 bases. The CDR3, as DNA: TGCAGTGCTAGGAGGCGGGCCGGAGCCCAGTACTTC. Amino acid sequence: CSARRRAGAQYF.

Ten or more counts support this clonotype. The chain links TRBV29-1 to TRBJ1-2; no clear D gene. This CDR3 is 13 amino acids long. Germline V lookup: CDR1 SQVTM, CDR2 ANQGSEA. Trimming took off 6 bases at V and 4 bases at J, with 15 bases between the two ends. DNA of the CDR3: TGCAGCGTAAGGACGGGTAGCGGCTATGGCTACACCTTC. Protein: CSVRTGSGYGYTF.

This clonotype was seen repeatedly, ten times or more. The CDR3 here is CSARDGASLNTEAFF. For the CDR3, the DNA is TGCAGTGCTAGAGATGGGGCCAGCTTGAACACTGAAGCTTTCTTT. The J gene is TRBJ1-1, the V gene TRBV20-1; TRBD1 is a possible D gene (5 bases). V lost 0 bases and J 0 bases, leaving 11 bases between the germline ends. Germline lookup yields CDR1 DFQATT and CDR2 SNEGSKA (reference sequence). The CDR3 totals 15 residues.

To note about this clonotype: This may be a read error, as it is one base from a much larger clone. J is TRBJ2-1 and V is TRBV7-3; TRBD2 aligns across 15 bases. This CDR3 contains 16 residues. The germline V gene has CDR1 SGHTA and CDR2 FQGTGA. The junction had 1 base not matched to a gene; V was cut back by 5 bases and J by 2 bases. DNA for the CDR3: TGTGCCAGCAGCCGGACTAGCGGGGGGGCCTACAATGAGCAGTTCTTC. The encoded protein is CASSRTSGGAYNEQFF.

This clonotype was recorded many times. The chain has TRBV6-2 or TRBV6-3 and TRBJ1-2; D not certain. Trimming removed 6 bases from V and 3 bases from J, with 5 bases in between. Germline V gene lookup returns CDR1 MNHEY and CDR2 SVGEGT. The CDR3 totals 11 residues. CDR3 region: CASSLYYGYTF. DNA for the CDR3: TGTGCCAGCAGCCTCTACTATGGCTACACCTTC.

The chain links TRBV29-1 to TRBJ2-5, with D perhaps matching TRBD1 (6 bases). Germline CDR1 reads SQVTM; CDR2 reads ANQGSEA. Trimming shortened V by 4 bases and J by 0 bases, and 15 bases separated the two germline ends. The CDR3 spans 15 residues. Here the CDR3 reads CSVGEWGHNQETQYF. CDR3 sequence (DNA): TGCAGCGTTGGTGAATGGGGACACAACCAAGAGACCCAGTACTTC.

This clonotype came up many times. The CDR3 DNA follows: TGTGCCATCAGTAAAGCGGGACAGGGGTTTTTAGAGCAGTTCTTC. Translation gives CAISKAGQGFLEQFF. J is TRBJ2-1 and V is TRBV10-3; 10 nucleotides agree with TRBD1. The junction had 11 bases not matched to a gene; V was cut back by 5 bases and J by 10 bases. The CDR3 loop spans 15 amino acids. The germline V gene encodes CDR1 ENHRY and CDR2 SYGVKD.

This clonotype has more than one count but fewer than ten. The chain links TRBV18 to TRBJ1-1; weak D call: TRBD1 (6 bases). The CDR3 sequence is 15 residues long. Germline CDR1 is KGHSH and CDR2 is LQKENI. V lost 2 bases to trimming and J lost 1 base, with 11 bases between them. The CDR3 is CASSPRGGPNTEAFF. The DNA of the CDR3 is TGTGCCAGCTCACCAAGAGGGGGTCCGAACACTGAAGCTTTCTTT.

This clonotype was recorded at least ten times. The chain couples TRBV9 to TRBJ1-2, with 10 bases identical to TRBD1. The germline V gene encodes CDR1 SGDLS and CDR2 YYNGEE. The CDR3 covers 15 residues. J was trimmed by 2 bases and V by 4 bases; bases with no gene match: 5. CDR3 DNA: TGTGCCAGCAGCCCCCCGGGACAGGGGAACTATGGCTACACCTTC. This translates into CASSPPGQGNYGYTF.

In this sample, this clonotype turned up a few times. This chain uses TRBV5-1 with TRBJ2-3; 8 bases agree with TRBD1. Germline CDR1 reads SGHRS; CDR2 reads YFSETQ. The CDR3 has 15 amino acids. The J segment lost 0 bases and the V segment lost 3 bases, leaving 3 bases of the junction unmatched. The CDR3 region has the DNA TGCGCCAGCAGCTCCGACAGGGGCAGCACAGATACGCAGTATTTT. Its translation is CASSSDRGSTDTQYF.

This clonotype was seen at least ten times. V gene TRBV7-8 combines with J gene TRBJ2-2; D uncertain. The V gene's germline CDR1 is SGHVS and CDR2 FQNEAQ. The CDR3 has 14 amino acids. V dropped 1 base and J dropped 8 bases, with 11 bases sitting between them. CDR3 amino acids: CASSLDRLGGELFF. The CDR3 DNA is TGTGCCAGCAGCTTAGATAGGCTTGGAGGGGAGCTGTTTTTT.

This clonotype was observed a few times. The CDR3 is CASSTPGGAEKLFF. CDR3 nucleotides: TGTGCCAGCAGCACACCAGGGGGCGCGGAAAAACTGTTTTTT. The chain has TRBV7-9 and TRBJ1-4; 8 nucleotides align to TRBD1. The J segment lost 8 bases and the V segment lost 5 bases, leaving 7 bases of the junction unmatched. Germline CDR1 is SEHNR and CDR2 is FQNEAQ (reference sequence). CDR3 length: 14 amino acids. Drawing the rest from reference TRBV7-9 and TRBJ1-4, the complete variable domain is DTGVSQNPRHKITKRGQNVTFRCDPISEHNRLYWYRQTLGQGPEFLTYFQNEAQLEKSRLLSDRFSAERPKGSFSTLEIQRTEQGDSAMYLCASSTPGGAEKLFFGSGTQLSVL.

CDR3 sequence reads: CASSERDTPETQYF. The CDR3 region has the DNA TGTGCCAGCAGTGAAAGGGACACCCCAGAGACCCAGTACTTC. The rearrangement links TRBV2 to TRBJ2-5; D perhaps matches TRBD1 (6 bases). Germline CDR1 reads SNHLY; CDR2 reads FYNNEI. With 2 bases removed from V and 4 bases from J, the gap between germline ends came to 11 bases. The CDR3 sequence is 14 residues long. Full variable domain (missing parts from reference TRBV2 and TRBJ2-5): EPEVTQTPSHQVTQMGQEVILRCVPISNHLYFYWYRQILGQKVEFLVSFYNNEISEKSEIFDDQFSVERPDGSNFTLKIRSTKLEDSAMYFCASSERDTPETQYFGPGTRLLVL.

This clonotype has more than one count but fewer than ten. V gene TRBV12-3 or TRBV12-4 combines with J gene TRBJ2-1; no reliable D call. This CDR3 region has 15 residues. V lost 5 bases and J 1 base, leaving 12 bases between the germline ends. The DNA of the CDR3 is TGTGCCAGCAGTGTTACCCCGATATCCTACAATGAGCAGTTCTTC. Protein: CASSVTPISYNEQFF.

This chain uses TRBV5-1 with TRBJ1-1; D may be TRBD1 (6 bases). CDR3 length equals 15 residues. Germline CDR1 and CDR2: SGHRS and YFSETQ. Trimming took 0 bases from V and 3 from J, leaving 12 bases between them. As DNA, the CDR3 is TGCGCCAGCAGCTTGGGGTCCTACAGGGACACTGAAGCTTTCTTT. Its protein is CASSLGSYRDTEAFF. The entire variable domain, with the rest obtained from reference TRBV5-1 and TRBJ1-1, is as follows: KAGVTQTPRYLIKTRGQQVTLSCSPISGHRSVSWYQQTPGQGLQFLFEYFSETQRNKGNFPGRFSGRQFSNSRSEMNVSTLELGDSALYLCASSLGSYRDTEAFFGQGTRLTVV.

The chain is built from TRBV7-3 and TRBJ1-1; 8 bases match TRBD1. Unmatched junction bases numbered 6, after V lost 1 base and J lost 8 bases. The germline V gene encodes CDR1 SGHTA and CDR2 FQGTGA. This CDR3 is built from 14 residues. The CDR3 DNA reads as TGTGCCAGCAGCTTAAGGGGAGGGACAGGAGAAGCTTTCTTT. Translation: CASSLRGGTGEAFF.

The table lists this clonotype with many counts. This rearrangement joins TRBV5-1 to TRBJ1-1; D might be TRBD1 (5 bases). With 1 base removed from V and 1 base from J, the gap between germline ends came to 17 bases. From germline, CDR1 is SGHRS and CDR2 YFSETQ. The CDR3 totals 17 residues. The CDR3 sequence is CASSLNIFGGRNTEAFF. CDR3 DNA sequence: TGCGCCAGCAGCTTGAATATTTTTGGGGGAAGGAACACTGAAGCTTTCTTT.